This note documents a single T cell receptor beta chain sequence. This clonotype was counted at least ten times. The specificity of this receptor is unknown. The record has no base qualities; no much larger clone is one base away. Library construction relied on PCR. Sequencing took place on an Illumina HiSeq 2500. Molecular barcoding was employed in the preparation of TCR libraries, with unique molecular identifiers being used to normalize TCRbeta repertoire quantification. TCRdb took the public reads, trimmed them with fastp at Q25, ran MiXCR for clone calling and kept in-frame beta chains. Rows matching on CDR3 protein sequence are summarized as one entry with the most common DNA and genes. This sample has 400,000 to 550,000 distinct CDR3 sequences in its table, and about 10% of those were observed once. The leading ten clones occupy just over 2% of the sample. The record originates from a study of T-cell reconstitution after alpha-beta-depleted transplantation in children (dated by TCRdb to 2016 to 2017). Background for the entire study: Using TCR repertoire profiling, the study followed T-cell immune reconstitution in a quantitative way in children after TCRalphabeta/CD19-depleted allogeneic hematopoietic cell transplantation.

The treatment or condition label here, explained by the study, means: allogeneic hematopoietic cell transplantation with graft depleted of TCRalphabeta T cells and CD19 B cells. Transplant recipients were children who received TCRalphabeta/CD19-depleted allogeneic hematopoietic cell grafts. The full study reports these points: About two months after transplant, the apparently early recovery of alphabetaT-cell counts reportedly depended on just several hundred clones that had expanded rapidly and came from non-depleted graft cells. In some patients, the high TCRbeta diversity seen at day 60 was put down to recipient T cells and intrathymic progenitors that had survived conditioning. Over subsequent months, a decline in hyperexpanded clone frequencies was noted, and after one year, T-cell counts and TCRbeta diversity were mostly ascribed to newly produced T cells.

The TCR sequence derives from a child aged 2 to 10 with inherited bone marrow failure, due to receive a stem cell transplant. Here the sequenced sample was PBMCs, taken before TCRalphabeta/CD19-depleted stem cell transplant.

The base sequence is TGTGCCAGCAGTTTAGCCTTTTATCAGCCCCAGCATTTT. This codes for CASSLAFYQPQHF. Rearrangement joined TRBV27 to TRBJ1-5; the D gene assignment is ambiguous. The germline V gene (reference sequence) gives CDR1 as MNHEY and CDR2 as SMNVEV. Trimming costs V 2 bases and J 5 bases, and their ends lie 7 bases apart. The cysteine opens and the phenylalanine closes a CDR3 of 13 amino acids. The entry retains the CDR3 DNA only, 39 bases that are in frame from base 1.